One sample yielded the 24 T cell receptor beta chains listed below, sequenced in a study of blood T cell repertoires in COVID-19. Repertoires were generated with immunoSEQ multiplex PCR, while TCRdb's copy carries only in-frame clones and drops some. Here the sample spans roughly 300,000 clones, around 87% being singletons. Sequencing input: peripheral blood. These receptors all come from a woman in her forties who had recovered from COVID-19.

Comments on this clone: The sample has other DNA sequences that encode this CDR3 too. The chain carries TRBV20-1 and TRBJ1-1; no definite D call. With 4 bases removed from V and 1 base from J, the gap between germline ends came to 4 bases. Per germline, CDR1 DFQATT and CDR2 SNEGSKA (reference sequence). The CDR3 sequence is 11 residues long. For the CDR3, the DNA is TGCAGTGCTACAGGGAACACTGAAGCTTTCTTT. Translation: CSATGNTEAFF.

The chain has TRBV3-1 (or the pseudogene TRBV3-2) and TRBJ2-7; no reliable D call. V dropped 2 bases and J dropped 5 bases, with 16 bases sitting between them. Per germline, CDR1 LGHDT and CDR2 YNNKEL (reference sequence). The CDR3 runs to 15 residues. The CDR3 nucleotides read TGTGCCAGCAGCCAAATGTTCGGGTCGCACGACGAGCAGTACTTC. Translated, it gives CASSQMFGSHDEQYF.

This sequence joins TRBV13 and TRBJ2-1; 9 bases are a match to TRBD1. This CDR3 is built from 15 residues. Per the germline V gene, CDR1 is PRHDT and CDR2 is FYEKMQ (reference sequence). Trimming took 5 bases from V and 1 from J; bases not matched to a gene: 3. The CDR3 DNA is TGTGCCAGCAGCACAGGGGGCGGGTCCTACAATGAGCAGTTCTTC. It encodes CASSTGGGSYNEQFF.

The chain employs TRBV6-5 and TRBJ1-2; TRBD1 matches 8 bases. This CDR3 has 14 amino acids. V was pared by 6 bases and J by 1 base, with 4 bases of the junction left unmatched. Germline values: CDR1 MNHEY, CDR2 SVGAGI. CDR3: CASRRQGFNYGYTF. CDR3 nucleotides: TGTGCCAGCAGGAGACAGGGGTTTAACTATGGCTACACCTTC.

The chain employs TRBV5-6 and TRBJ1-1; 9 bases are shared with TRBD1. Germline trimming cut 7 bases from V and 4 bases from J; bases unmatched to any gene: 8. The CDR3 extends over 14 amino acids. Germline CDR1 and CDR2: SGHDT and YYEEEE. In DNA, the CDR3 is TGTGCCAGCTTCACAGGGGGCGGGGGCACTGAAGCTTTCTTT. The encoded protein is CASFTGGGGTEAFF.

This clone occurred a few times. The rearrangement links TRBV4-1 to TRBJ2-5; TRBD1 matches at 7 bases. The germline V gene has CDR1 MGHRA and CDR2 YSYEKL. The CDR3 sequence is 17 residues long. Trimming removed 0 bases from V and 2 bases from J; junction bases left unmatched: 9. The DNA of the CDR3 is TGCGCCAGCAGCCAAGAAGAGCAAGGACAGGCGCAAGAGACCCAGTACTTC. Translating gives CASSQEEQGQAQETQYF.

The chain employs TRBV2 and TRBJ2-1, with 16 bases aligning to TRBD2. CDR3 length: 17 amino acids. Germline values: CDR1 SNHLY, CDR2 FYNNEI. V shed 6 bases and J 2 bases; nucleotides not matched to a gene: 4. The CDR3 sequence is CASRKGTSGGAYNEQFF. CDR3 nucleotides: TGTGCCAGCAGGAAAGGGACTAGCGGGGGGGCCTACAATGAGCAGTTCTTC.

The chain combines TRBV5-6 with TRBJ2-5; unclear D gene. Germline-derived CDR1 and CDR2 are SGHDT and YYEEEE. The CDR3 length is 12 residues. The V gene lost 2 bases and the J gene lost 2 bases, with 4 bases spanning the gap. The CDR3 DNA is TGTGCCAGCAGCTTCCCTCAAGAGACCCAGTACTTC. Translated: CASSFPQETQYF.

The chain couples TRBV5-6 to TRBJ1-3, with TRBD1 as a possible D gene (5 bases). Germline V lookup: CDR1 SGHDT, CDR2 YYEEEE. V gave up 4 bases and J gave up 0 bases, with 17 bases separating them. The CDR3 loop spans 17 amino acids. In nucleotides, the CDR3 is TGTGCCAGCAGCCCTAGGGGCGGTACTTCCTCTGGAAACACCATATATTTT. Residues: CASSPRGGTSSGNTIYF.

This clone showed up just once. This sequence joins TRBV5-1 and TRBJ2-2; 8 bases match TRBD1. Germline CDR1 is SGHRS and CDR2 is YFSETQ. The CDR3 contains 17 residues. The ends lost 4 bases at V and 5 bases at J; junction bases unmatched: 13. Written as DNA, the CDR3 is TGCGCCAGCAGCCCCGGGACAGGTGCTGTCGGGACCGGGGAGCTGTTTTTT. It is translated as CASSPGTGAVGTGELFF.

The chain joins TRBV2 to TRBJ1-5, with 7 nucleotides matching TRBD1. V was clipped by 7 bases and J by 9 bases; unmatched bases: 12. Germline V gene data show CDR1 as SNHLY and CDR2 as FYNNEI. The CDR3 has 14 amino acids. The CDR3 spells CASTTGTALGPQHF. The CDR3 DNA reads as TGTGCCAGCACCACCGGGACAGCCCTAGGGCCCCAGCATTTT.

V gene TRBV5-6 combines with J gene TRBJ2-7; 8 positions match TRBD1. The germline V gene encodes CDR1 SGHDT and CDR2 YYEEEE. Trimming removed 3 bases from V and 4 bases from J; junction bases left unmatched: 3. The CDR3 is 13 amino acids. The chain's CDR3 is CASSWDRTYEQYF. CDR3 nucleotide sequence: TGTGCCAGCAGCTGGGACAGGACGTACGAGCAGTACTTC.

The gene calls are TRBV7-2 and TRBJ2-1, with 11 bases fitting TRBD2. V lost 6 bases, J lost 2 bases, and 3 bases stayed unmatched. The germline V gene encodes CDR1 SGHTA and CDR2 FQGNSA. The CDR3 is 15 amino acids. Here the CDR3 reads CASRRSGGAYNEQFF. CDR3 coding DNA: TGTGCCAGCAGACGTAGCGGGGGGGCCTACAATGAGCAGTTCTTC.

Concerning this clone: One end of the junction does not line up with germline, which may come from a read error. The V and J genes are TRBV5-4 and TRBJ2-5, with 9 bases lining up with TRBD1. CDR1 and CDR2 from the germline V gene are SGHNT and YYREEE (reference sequence). This CDR3 has 13 amino acids. The CDR3 is CASSLGTGESQYF. CDR3 DNA sequence: TGTGCCAGCAGCTTGGGGACAGGGGAGAGCCAGTACTTC. The whole variable domain, remainder taken from reference TRBV5-4 and TRBJ2-5, is ETGVTQSPTHLIKTRGQQVTLRCSSQSGHNTVSWYQQALGQGPQFIFQYYREEENGRGNFPPRFSGLQFPNYSSELNVNALELDDSALYLCASSLGTGESQYFGPGTRLLVL.

The genes are TRBV6-5 and TRBJ1-2; no definite D call. Trimming pared 7 bases from V and 8 bases from J, leaving 20 bases between. The CDR3 extends over 14 amino acids. Germline loops: CDR1 MNHEY, CDR2 SVGAGI. The CDR3 bases are TGTGCCAGCACTAGAGAAGGCGGTGGAGGGGGCTACACCTTC. Translation gives CASTREGGGGGYTF.

The V call is TRBV28, the J call TRBJ2-2, with TRBD2 as a possible D gene (7 bases). CDR3 length equals 18 residues. V lost 6 bases and J 1 base, leaving 21 bases between the germline ends. CDR1 and CDR2 from the germline V gene are MDHEN and SYDVKM. CDR3 DNA sequence: TGTGCCAGCAGCACTCCCCCTTGGGGGGGCTGGAACACCGGGGAGCTGTTTTTT. Translated, it gives CASSTPPWGGWNTGELFF.

V and J are TRBV19 and TRBJ1-2; perhaps TRBD1 as D (6 bases). Germline V gene data show CDR1 as LNHDA and CDR2 as SQIVND (reference sequence). V lost 5 bases and J 4 bases, leaving 20 bases between the germline ends. CDR3 length: 16 amino acids. As DNA, the CDR3 is TGTGCCAGTAGTTTCTACAGGGTTTCTCCCCCCTATGGCTACACCTTC. Residues: CASSFYRVSPPYGYTF.

The chain couples TRBV18 to TRBJ2-7, with TRBD1 as a possible D gene (5 bases). CDR3 length: 15 residues. The V gene's germline CDR1 is KGHSH and CDR2 LQKENI. Trimming left V 3 bases short and J 0 bases short, with 12 bases between. CDR3 loop: CASSPFKQDSYEQYF. The CDR3 region has the DNA TGTGCCAGCTCACCCTTTAAACAGGACTCCTACGAGCAGTACTTC.

The V gene is TRBV30, the J gene TRBJ1-2; D remains unclear. The germline V and J ends were trimmed by 5 bases and 8 bases, with 12 bases remaining between them. The CDR3 has 11 residues. The germline gives CDR1 GTSNPN, CDR2 SVGIG (reference sequence). Here the CDR3 DNA reads TGTGCCTGGTCCGGGATTTTGGGCTACACCTTC. Its translation is CAWSGILGYTF.

The chain recombines TRBV9 with TRBJ2-1, with D possibly being TRBD2 (6 bases). This CDR3 spans 14 amino acids. In germline, CDR1 is SGDLS, CDR2 YYNGEE. Deletions cut 3 bases from V and 2 bases from J, with 9 bases between. The CDR3 loop is CASSGAGPYNEQFF. CDR3 bases: TGTGCCAGCAGCGGGGCGGGACCCTACAATGAGCAGTTCTTC.

The chain is built from TRBV5-4 and TRBJ1-6; D gene unclear. Germline V gene sequence: CDR1 SGHNT, CDR2 YYREEE (reference sequence). V gave up 0 bases and J gave up 5 bases, with 12 bases separating them. This CDR3 is built from 16 residues. The CDR3, as DNA: TGTGCCAGCAGCTTGGGAACAGCAGTCCATAATTCACCCCTCCACTTT. This codes for CASSLGTAVHNSPLHF.

The chain recombines TRBV9 with TRBJ2-4, with 9 bases identical to TRBD1. CDR1 SGDLS and CDR2 YYNGEE come from the germline V gene. The trim removed 4 bases at V and 5 bases at J, leaving 4 bases unmatched. The CDR3 has 14 amino acids. The CDR3 sequence: CASSQDRGENIQYF. CDR3 bases: TGTGCCAGCAGCCAGGACAGGGGCGAAAACATTCAGTACTTC.

The J gene is TRBJ1-1, the V gene TRBV5-1, with 7 bases fitting TRBD1. The germline gives CDR1 SGHRS, CDR2 YFSETQ. The CDR3 has 14 residues. Trimming took 3 bases from V and 1 from J; bases not matched to a gene: 3. CDR3 coding DNA: TGCGCCAGCAGCTGGGGACAGAGGAACACTGAAGCTTTCTTT. Translated: CASSWGQRNTEAFF.

This clone was found once. V gene TRBV7-8 combines with J gene TRBJ1-2; 7 nucleotides match TRBD1. Germline trimming cut 7 bases from V and 0 bases from J; bases unmatched to any gene: 5. The CDR3 runs 14 residues. CDR1 and CDR2 (germline): SGHVS, FQNEAQ. The CDR3 region has the DNA TGTGCCAGCAACGACAGGGTGTCTAACTATGGCTACACCTTC. It specifies CASNDRVSNYGYTF.